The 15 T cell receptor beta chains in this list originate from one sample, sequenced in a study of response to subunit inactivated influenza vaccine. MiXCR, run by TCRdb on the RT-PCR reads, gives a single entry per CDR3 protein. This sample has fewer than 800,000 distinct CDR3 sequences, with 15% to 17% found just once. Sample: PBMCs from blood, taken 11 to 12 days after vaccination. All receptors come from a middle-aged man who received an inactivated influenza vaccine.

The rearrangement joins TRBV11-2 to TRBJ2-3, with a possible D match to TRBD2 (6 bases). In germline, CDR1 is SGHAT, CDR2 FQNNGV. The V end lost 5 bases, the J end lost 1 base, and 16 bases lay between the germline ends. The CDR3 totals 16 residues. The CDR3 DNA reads TGTGCCAGCAGCCCGGGAGTGATTTTCCGCACAGATACGCAGTATTTT. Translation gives CASSPGVIFRTDTQYF. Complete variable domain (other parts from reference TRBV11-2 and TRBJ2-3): EAGVAQSPRYKIIEKRQSVAFWCNPISGHATLYWYQQILGQGPKLLIQFQNNGVVDDSQLPKDRFSAERLKGVDSTLKIQPAKLEDSAVYLCASSPGVIFRTDTQYFGPGTRLTVL.

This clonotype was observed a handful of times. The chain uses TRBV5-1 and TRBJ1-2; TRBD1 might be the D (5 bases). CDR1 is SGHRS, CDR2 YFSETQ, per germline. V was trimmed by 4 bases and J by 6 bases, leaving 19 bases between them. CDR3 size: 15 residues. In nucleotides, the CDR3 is TGCGCCAGCAGCCCGGGGGGGGTCACGGGTGATGGCTACACCTTC. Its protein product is CASSPGGVTGDGYTF.

The CDR3 sequence: CASSRGIGTGVYNEQFF. The CDR3 nucleotides read TGTGCCAGCAGCCGAGGGATCGGGACAGGGGTTTACAATGAGCAGTTCTTC. The chain carries TRBV7-2 and TRBJ2-1; 10 bases map to TRBD1. This CDR3 is built from 17 residues. Germline CDR1 reads SGHTA; CDR2 reads FQGNSA. Trimming at V came to 5 bases and at J to 4 bases, leaving 11 bases not matched to a gene.

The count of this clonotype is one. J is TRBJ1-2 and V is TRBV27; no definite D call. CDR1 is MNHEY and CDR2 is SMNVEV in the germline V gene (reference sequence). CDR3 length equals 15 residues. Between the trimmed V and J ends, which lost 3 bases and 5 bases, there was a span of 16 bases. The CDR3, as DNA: TGTGCCAGCAGTTTGTCGGCGCCCCAGTTTTATGGCTACACCTTC. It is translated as CASSLSAPQFYGYTF.

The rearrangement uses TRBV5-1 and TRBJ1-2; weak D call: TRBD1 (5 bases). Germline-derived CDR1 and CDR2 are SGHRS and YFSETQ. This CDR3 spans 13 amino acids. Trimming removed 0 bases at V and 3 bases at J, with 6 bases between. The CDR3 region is CASSLARDYGYTF. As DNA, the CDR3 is TGCGCCAGCAGCTTGGCCAGGGACTATGGCTACACCTTC.

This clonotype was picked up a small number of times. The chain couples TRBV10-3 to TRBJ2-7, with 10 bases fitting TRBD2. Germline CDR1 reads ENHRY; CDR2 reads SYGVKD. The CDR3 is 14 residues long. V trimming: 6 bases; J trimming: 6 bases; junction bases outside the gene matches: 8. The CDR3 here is CAIRGDSGRSEQYF. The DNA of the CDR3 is TGTGCCATCAGGGGCGATAGCGGGAGGTCCGAGCAGTACTTC.

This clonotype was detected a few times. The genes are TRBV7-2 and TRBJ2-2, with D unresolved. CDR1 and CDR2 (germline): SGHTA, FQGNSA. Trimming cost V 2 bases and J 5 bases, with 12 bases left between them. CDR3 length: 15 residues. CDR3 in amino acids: CASSLSGLGTGELFF. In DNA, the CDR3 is TGTGCCAGCAGCTTATCCGGGCTGGGGACCGGGGAGCTGTTTTTT.

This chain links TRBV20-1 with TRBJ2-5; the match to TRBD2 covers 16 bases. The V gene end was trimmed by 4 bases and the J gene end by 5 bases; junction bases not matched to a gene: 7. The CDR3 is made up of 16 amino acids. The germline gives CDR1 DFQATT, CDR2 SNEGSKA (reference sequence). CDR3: CSATTGLAGGTETQYF. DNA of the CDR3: TGCAGTGCTACAACGGGACTAGCGGGGGGGACGGAGACCCAGTACTTC.

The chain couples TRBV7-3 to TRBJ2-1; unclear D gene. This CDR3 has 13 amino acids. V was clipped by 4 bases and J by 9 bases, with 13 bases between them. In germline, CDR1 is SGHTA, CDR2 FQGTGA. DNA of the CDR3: TGTGCCAGCAGCTACGACTCCCCGGGTGAGCAGTTCTTC. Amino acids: CASSYDSPGEQFF.

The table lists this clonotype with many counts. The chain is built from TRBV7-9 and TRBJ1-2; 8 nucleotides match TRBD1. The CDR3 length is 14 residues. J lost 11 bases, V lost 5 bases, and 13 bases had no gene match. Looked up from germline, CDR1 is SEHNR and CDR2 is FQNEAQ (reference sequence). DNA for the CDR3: TGTGCCAGCAGCCGATTTATTGACAGGGGACCTTACACCTTC. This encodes CASSRFIDRGPYTF.

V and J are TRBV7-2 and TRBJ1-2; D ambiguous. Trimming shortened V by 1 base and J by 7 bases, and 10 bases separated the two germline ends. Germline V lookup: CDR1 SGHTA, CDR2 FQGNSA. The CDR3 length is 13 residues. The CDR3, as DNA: TGTGCCAGCAGCTTAGGGAAACCTAGTGGCTACACCTTC. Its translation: CASSLGKPSGYTF.

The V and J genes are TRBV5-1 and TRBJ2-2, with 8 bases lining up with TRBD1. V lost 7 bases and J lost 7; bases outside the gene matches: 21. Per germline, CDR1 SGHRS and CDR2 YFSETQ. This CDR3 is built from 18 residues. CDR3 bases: TGCGCCAGCCTGCTTTCCCGCTCAGGGGGCGCTGGATACGGGGAGCTGTTTTTT. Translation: CASLLSRSGGAGYGELFF. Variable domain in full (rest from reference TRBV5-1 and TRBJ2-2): KAGVTQTPRYLIKTRGQQVTLSCSPISGHRSVSWYQQTPGQGLQFLFEYFSETQRNKGNFPGRFSGRQFSNSRSEMNVSTLELGDSALYLCASLLSRSGGAGYGELFFGEGSRLTVL.

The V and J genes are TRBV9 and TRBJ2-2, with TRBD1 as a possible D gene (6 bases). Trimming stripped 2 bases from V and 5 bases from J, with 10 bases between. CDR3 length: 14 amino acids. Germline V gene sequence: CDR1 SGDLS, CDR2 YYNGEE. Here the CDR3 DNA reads TGTGCCAGCAGCGTCGGGACAAATACCGGGGAGCTGTTTTTT. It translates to CASSVGTNTGELFF.

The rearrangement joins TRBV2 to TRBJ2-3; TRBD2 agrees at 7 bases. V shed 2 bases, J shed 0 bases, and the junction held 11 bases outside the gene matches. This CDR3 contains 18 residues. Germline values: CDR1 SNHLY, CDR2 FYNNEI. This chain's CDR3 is CASSEREGSPPSTDTQYF. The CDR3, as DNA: TGTGCCAGCAGTGAAAGGGAGGGCTCACCCCCTAGCACAGATACGCAGTATTTT.

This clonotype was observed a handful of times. The chain's CDR3 is CSATREGSYNEQFF. CDR3 DNA: TGCAGTGCCACCCGTGAGGGTTCCTACAATGAGCAGTTCTTC. The chain employs TRBV20-1 and TRBJ2-1, with D tentatively TRBD2 (5 bases). The germline V gene has CDR1 DFQATT and CDR2 SNEGSKA (reference sequence). The CDR3 is 14 amino acids. V lost 6 bases and J 1 base, leaving 13 bases between the germline ends.